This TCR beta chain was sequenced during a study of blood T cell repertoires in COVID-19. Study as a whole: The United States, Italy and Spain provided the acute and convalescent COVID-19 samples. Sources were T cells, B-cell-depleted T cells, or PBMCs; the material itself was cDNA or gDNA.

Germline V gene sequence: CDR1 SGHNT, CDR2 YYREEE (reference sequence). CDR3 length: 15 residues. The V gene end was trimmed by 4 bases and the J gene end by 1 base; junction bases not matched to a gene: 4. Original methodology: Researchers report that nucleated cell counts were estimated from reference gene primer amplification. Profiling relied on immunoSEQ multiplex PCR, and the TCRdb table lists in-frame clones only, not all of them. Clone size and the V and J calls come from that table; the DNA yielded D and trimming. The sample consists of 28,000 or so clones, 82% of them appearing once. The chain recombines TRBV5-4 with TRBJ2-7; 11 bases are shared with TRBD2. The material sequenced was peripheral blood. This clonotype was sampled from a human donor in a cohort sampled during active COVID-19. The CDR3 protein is CASSLGLAVSYEQYF. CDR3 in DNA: TGTGCCAGCAGCCTGGGACTAGCGGTATCCTACGAGCAGTACTTC.